This record covers a single TCR beta chain. The antigen is unknown. The source of the sample is a study of graft-versus-host responses after intestinal transplantation. In the study overall: Transplant recipients had multivisceral, liver-intestinal, or isolated intestinal grafts. Each patient got anti-thymocyte globulin induction, then tacrolimus and steroids for two to four years. Notes on the study in general: Researchers found GvH clones in recipient marrow, and some showed up first in ileum or blood. Graft-versus-host to host-versus-graft clonal ratios in allografts were high in patients with graft-donor T cell macrochimerism.

Clones were read by immunoSEQ multiplex PCR, and TCRdb kept only the in-frame ones, dropping some. The table lists about 39,000 clones, 90% to 95% of them singletons. Germline V lookup: CDR1 MGHRA, CDR2 YSYEKL. V dropped 2 bases and J dropped 4 bases, with 8 bases sitting between them. This CDR3 contains 14 residues. The chain recombines TRBV4-1 with TRBJ2-2, with D perhaps given as TRBD1 or TRBD2 (5 bases each). This sequence was found in a human donor who was the organ donor for an intestinal transplant. The sample consisted of unstimulated CD8+ T cells sorted from spleen or lymph node cells, taken before transplant. This CDR3 reads CASSQQGPTGELFF. The CDR3 nucleotides read TGCGCCAGCAGCCAACAGGGACCCACCGGGGAGCTGTTTTTT.